This paragraph covers one TCR beta chain sequence. J was trimmed by 3 bases and V by 7 bases; bases with no gene match: 7. Germline V gene data show CDR1 as MNHNY and CDR2 as SVGAGI (reference sequence). The CDR3 loop spans 14 amino acids. The data derive from a study of blood T cell repertoires in COVID-19. Overall study: Whether acute or convalescent, the COVID-19 samples came from the United States, Italy and Spain.

Original analysis: Amplification of reference gene primers was used by the study to estimate nucleated cell counts. Repertoires were generated with immunoSEQ multiplex PCR, while TCRdb's copy carries only in-frame clones and drops some. V and J calls plus clone size are reproduced from that table; the DNA served to infer D and trimming. The table has about 110,000 clones, around 82% seen once. This sequence joins TRBV6-6 and TRBJ2-7; 9 bases are a match to TRBD1. Sequenced sample: peripheral blood. The TCR was taken from a human donor in a cohort sampled during active COVID-19. The CDR3: CASTGDRDRYEQYF. CDR3 sequence (DNA): TGTGCCAGCACCGGGGACAGGGATCGCTACGAGCAGTACTTC.